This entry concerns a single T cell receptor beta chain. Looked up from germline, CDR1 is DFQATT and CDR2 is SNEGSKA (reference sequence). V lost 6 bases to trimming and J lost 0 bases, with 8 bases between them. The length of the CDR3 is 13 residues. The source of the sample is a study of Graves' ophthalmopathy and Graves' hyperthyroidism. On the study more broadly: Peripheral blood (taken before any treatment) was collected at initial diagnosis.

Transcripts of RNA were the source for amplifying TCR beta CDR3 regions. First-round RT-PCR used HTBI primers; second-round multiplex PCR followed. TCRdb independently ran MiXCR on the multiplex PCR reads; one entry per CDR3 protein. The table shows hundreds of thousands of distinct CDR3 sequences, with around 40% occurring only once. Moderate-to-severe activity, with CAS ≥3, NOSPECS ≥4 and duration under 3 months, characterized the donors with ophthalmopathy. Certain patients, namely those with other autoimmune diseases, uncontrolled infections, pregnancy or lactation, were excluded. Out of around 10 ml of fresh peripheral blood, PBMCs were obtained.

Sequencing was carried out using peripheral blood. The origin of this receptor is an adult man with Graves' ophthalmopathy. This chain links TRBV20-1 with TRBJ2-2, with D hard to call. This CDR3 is CSAAFPNTGELFF. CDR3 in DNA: TGCAGTGCGGCTTTTCCGAACACCGGGGAGCTGTTTTTT.